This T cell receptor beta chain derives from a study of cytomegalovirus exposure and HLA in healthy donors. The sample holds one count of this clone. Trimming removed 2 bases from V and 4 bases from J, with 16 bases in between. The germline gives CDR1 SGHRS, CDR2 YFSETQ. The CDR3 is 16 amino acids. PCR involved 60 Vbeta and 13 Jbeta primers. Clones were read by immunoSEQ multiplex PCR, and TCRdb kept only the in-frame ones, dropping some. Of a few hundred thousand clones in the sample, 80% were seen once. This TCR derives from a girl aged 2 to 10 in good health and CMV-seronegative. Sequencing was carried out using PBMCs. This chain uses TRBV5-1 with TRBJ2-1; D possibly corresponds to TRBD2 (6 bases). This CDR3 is CASSLFSASEYNEQFF. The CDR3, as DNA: TGCGCCAGCAGCTTATTTTCAGCTAGCGAGTACAATGAGCAGTTCTTC.